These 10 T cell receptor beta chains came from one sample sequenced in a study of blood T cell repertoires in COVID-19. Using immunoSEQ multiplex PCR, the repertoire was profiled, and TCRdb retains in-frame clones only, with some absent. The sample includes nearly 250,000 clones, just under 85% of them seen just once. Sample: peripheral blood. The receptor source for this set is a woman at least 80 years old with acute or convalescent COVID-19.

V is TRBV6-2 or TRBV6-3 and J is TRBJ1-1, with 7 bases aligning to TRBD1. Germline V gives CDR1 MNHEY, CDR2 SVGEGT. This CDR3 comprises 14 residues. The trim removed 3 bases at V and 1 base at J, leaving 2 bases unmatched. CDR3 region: CASSYDRENTEAFF. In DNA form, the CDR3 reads TGTGCCAGCAGTTATGACAGGGAGAACACTGAAGCTTTCTTT.

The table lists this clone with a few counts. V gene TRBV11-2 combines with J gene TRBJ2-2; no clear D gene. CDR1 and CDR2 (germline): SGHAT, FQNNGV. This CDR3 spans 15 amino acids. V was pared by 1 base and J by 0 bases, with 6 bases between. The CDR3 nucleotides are TGTGCCAGCAGCTTAGTAGTAGCGAACACCGGGGAGCTGTTTTTT. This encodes CASSLVVANTGELFF. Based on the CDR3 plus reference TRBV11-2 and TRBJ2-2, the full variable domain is EAGVAQSPRYKIIEKRQSVAFWCNPISGHATLYWYQQILGQGPKLLIQFQNNGVVDDSQLPKDRFSAERLKGVDSTLKIQPAKLEDSAVYLCASSLVVANTGELFFGEGSRLTVL.

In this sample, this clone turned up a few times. The CDR3 region is CASSSGLLLGETQYF. The CDR3 DNA reads as TGTGCCAGCAGCTCGGGACTCCTTTTAGGGGAGACCCAGTACTTC. The chain links TRBV7-2 to TRBJ2-5; weak D call: TRBD2 (6 bases). V lost 4 bases to trimming and J lost 5 bases, with 17 bases between them. CDR1 is SGHTA, CDR2 FQGNSA, per germline. CDR3 length equals 15 residues. The whole variable domain, remainder taken from reference TRBV7-2 and TRBJ2-5, is GAGVSQSPSNKVTEKGKDVELRCDPISGHTALYWYRQSLGQGLEFLIYFQGNSAPDKSGLPSDRFSAERTGGSVSTLTIQRTQQEDSAVYLCASSSGLLLGETQYFGPGTRLLVL.

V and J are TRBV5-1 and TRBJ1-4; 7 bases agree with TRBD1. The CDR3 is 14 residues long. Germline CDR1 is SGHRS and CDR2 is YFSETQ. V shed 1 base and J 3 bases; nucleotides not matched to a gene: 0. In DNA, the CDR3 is TGCGCCAGCAGCTTGCAGGGGGCTAATGAAAAACTGTTTTTT. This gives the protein CASSLQGANEKLFF.

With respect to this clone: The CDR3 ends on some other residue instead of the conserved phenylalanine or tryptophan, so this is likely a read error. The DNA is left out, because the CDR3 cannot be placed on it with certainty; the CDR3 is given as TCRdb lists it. The CDR3: CASGPDRRATRL. This chain uses TRBV12-3 or TRBV12-4 with TRBJ2-7; the DNA was not compared with TRBD1, the D call given in the table. The CDR3 sequence runs 12 residues, both termini included.

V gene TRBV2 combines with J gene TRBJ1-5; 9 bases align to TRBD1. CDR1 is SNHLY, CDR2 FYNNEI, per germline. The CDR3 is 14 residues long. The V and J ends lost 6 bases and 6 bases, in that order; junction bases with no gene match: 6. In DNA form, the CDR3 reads TGTGCCAGCAGCGCACAGGGGGCAGGTCAGCCCCAGCATTTT. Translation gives CASSAQGAGQPQHF.

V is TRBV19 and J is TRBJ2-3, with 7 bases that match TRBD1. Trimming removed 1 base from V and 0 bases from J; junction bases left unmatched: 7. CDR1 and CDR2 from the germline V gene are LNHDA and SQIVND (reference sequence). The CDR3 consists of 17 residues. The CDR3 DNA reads TGTGCCAGTAGTATAGTTCACAGGGGAAGGAGCACAGATACGCAGTATTTT. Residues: CASSIVHRGRSTDTQYF. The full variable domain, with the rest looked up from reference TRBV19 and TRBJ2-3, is DGGITQSPKYLFRKEGQNVTLSCEQNLNHDAMYWYRQDPGQGLRLIYYSQIVNDFQKGDIAEGYSVSREKKESFPLTVTSAQKNPTAFYLCASSIVHRGRSTDTQYFGPGTRLTVL.

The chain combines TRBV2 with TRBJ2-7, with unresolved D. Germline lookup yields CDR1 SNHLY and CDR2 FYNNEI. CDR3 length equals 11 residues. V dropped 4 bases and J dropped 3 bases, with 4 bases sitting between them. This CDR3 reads CASSGHYEQYF. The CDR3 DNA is TGTGCCAGCAGTGGACACTACGAGCAGTACTTC.

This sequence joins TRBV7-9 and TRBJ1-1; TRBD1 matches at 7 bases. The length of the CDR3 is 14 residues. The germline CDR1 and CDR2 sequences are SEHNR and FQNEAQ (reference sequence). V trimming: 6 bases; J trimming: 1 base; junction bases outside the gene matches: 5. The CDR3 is CASRDTGANTEAFF. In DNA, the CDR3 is TGTGCCAGCAGGGATACAGGGGCGAACACTGAAGCTTTCTTT.

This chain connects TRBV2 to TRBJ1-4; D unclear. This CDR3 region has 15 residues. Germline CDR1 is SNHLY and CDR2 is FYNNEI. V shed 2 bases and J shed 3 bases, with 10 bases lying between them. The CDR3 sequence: CASSENGRPNEKLFF. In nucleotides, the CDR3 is TGTGCCAGCAGTGAAAACGGGAGACCTAATGAAAAACTGTTTTTT.